The present TCR beta chain was sequenced within a study of Graves' ophthalmopathy and Graves' hyperthyroidism. Overall study: Sampling took place at initial diagnosis, with peripheral blood obtained before any treatment.

Amplified material comprised TCR beta CDR3 regions derived from RNA transcripts. The first-round RT-PCR employed HTBI primers together with the Qiagen OneStep RT-PCR kit. A multiplex PCR was then performed as the second round. TCRdb itself ran the multiplex PCR reads through MiXCR, one entry per CDR3 protein. Of 200,000 to 250,000 distinct CDR3 sequences listed, 20% to 25% were seen once; the top ten hold more than 35%. PBMCs came from more than 7.5 ml of fresh peripheral blood. V lost 2 bases, J lost 0 bases, and 16 bases lay in between. The CDR3 runs 17 residues. Germline V gene sequence: CDR1 SNHLY, CDR2 FYNNEI. About this clonotype itself: A read error may explain this, as a much larger clone is one base away.

This sequence originates from a woman aged 45 to 65 with Graves' ophthalmopathy. Sequencing input: peripheral blood. The V gene is TRBV2, the J gene TRBJ1-1; perhaps TRBD1 as D (5 bases). This CDR3 reads CASSETGGKSMNTEAFF. CDR3 DNA: TGTGCCAGCAGTGAAACCGGGGGGAAGTCCATGAACACTGAAGCTTTCTTT.